This T cell receptor beta chain was profiled in a study of shared clonotypes between healthy human individuals. Terminally differentiated effector memory CD45RA+ cells were left out of the naive CD8 fraction, which was CD45RO-negative and positively selected for CCR7. The donor cohort consisted entirely of Caucasian adults residing in Nashville, Tennessee. The table came from immunoSEQ multiplex PCR; TCRdb's copy has only in-frame clones and leaves some out. This sample has millions of clones, with under 95% found just once. Sequencing used naive CD8+ T cells from PBMCs. The receptor comes from a man in his late teens or twenties in good health. Some clones in this sample may be carry-over from other donors' samples.

The CDR3 DNA is TGCAGCGTTGAAGTTGGGGTTGGAAGCGGGAGATACTACAATGAGCAGTTCTTC. Amino acids: CSVEVGVGSGRYYNEQFF. V is TRBV29-1 and J is TRBJ2-1, with 8 nucleotides matching TRBD2. The germline V gene encodes CDR1 SQVTM and CDR2 ANQGSEA. J gave up 3 bases and V 1 base, and 14 bases lay outside the gene matches. The CDR3 totals 18 residues.